These 20 T cell receptor beta chains were all obtained from the same sample, sequenced in a study of cytomegalovirus exposure and HLA in healthy donors. 60 Vbeta and 13 Jbeta primers were used in PCR. Clones were read by immunoSEQ multiplex PCR, and TCRdb kept only the in-frame ones, dropping some. Of tens of thousands of clones in the sample, 60% to 85% were seen once. The specimen sequenced was PBMCs. These receptors were taken from a middle-aged man in good health and CMV-seronegative.

This chain uses TRBV6-5 with TRBJ2-1, with 8 positions matching TRBD2. Germline assignment: CDR1 MNHEY and CDR2 SVGAGI. The V segment lost 0 bases and the J segment 0 bases; nucleotides outside the gene matches: 1. This CDR3 comprises 16 residues. CDR3 residues: CASSYSSGSSYNEQFF. DNA of the CDR3: TGTGCCAGCAGTTACTCGAGCGGGAGCTCCTACAATGAGCAGTTCTTC.

This sequence joins TRBV7-2 and TRBJ2-7; 8 bases are a match to TRBD2. Germline V gene sequence: CDR1 SGHTA, CDR2 FQGNSA. The CDR3 length is 15 residues. The ends lost 4 bases at V and 6 bases at J; junction bases unmatched: 11. CDR3 DNA sequence: TGTGCCAGCAGCTCCCAATGGGGGACTAGGAGCGAGCAGTACTTC. Protein: CASSSQWGTRSEQYF.

V is TRBV10-3 and J is TRBJ2-6, with D unresolved. This CDR3 is 13 amino acids long. Germline V gene lookup returns CDR1 ENHRY and CDR2 SYGVKD. Trimming removed 2 bases from V and 4 bases from J, with 3 bases in between. The CDR3 DNA reads TGTGCCATCAGTGAGCCAGGGGCCAACGTCCTGACTTTC. Residues: CAISEPGANVLTF.

The CDR3 protein is CAWSPLGSGYIQYF. CDR3 bases: TGTGCCTGGAGTCCCCTAGGTAGTGGGTACATTCAGTACTTC. V is TRBV30 and J is TRBJ2-4; no reliable D call. Trimming removed 2 bases from V and 8 bases from J, with 16 bases in between. The CDR3 totals 14 residues. Per the germline V gene, CDR1 is GTSNPN and CDR2 is SVGIG (reference sequence).

This chain uses TRBV5-1 with TRBJ1-4; unclear D gene. The CDR3 runs 15 residues. Germline CDR1 SGHRS, CDR2 YFSETQ. V was trimmed by 3 bases and J by 6 bases, leaving 15 bases between them. In DNA form, the CDR3 reads TGCGCCAGCAGCTACCGGGGAGGGTGGGATGAAAAACTGTTTTTT. Translating gives CASSYRGGWDEKLFF.

This chain links TRBV19 with TRBJ2-1; 7 positions match TRBD1. The CDR3 is 13 residues long. Trimming removed 10 bases from V and 7 bases from J; junction bases left unmatched: 10. The germline V gene has CDR1 LNHDA and CDR2 SQIVND (reference sequence). Written as DNA, the CDR3 is TGTGCCACTATCAACAGGGGTGTAAATGAGCAGTTCTTC. Amino acids: CATINRGVNEQFF.

This sequence joins TRBV7-9 and TRBJ2-7; perhaps TRBD1 as D (5 bases). The V end lost 1 base, the J end lost 5 bases, and 18 bases lay between the germline ends. Germline CDR1 SEHNR, CDR2 FQNEAQ (reference sequence). CDR3 length: 16 amino acids. This chain's CDR3 is CASSLGPQGSPDEQYF. DNA of the CDR3: TGTGCCAGCAGCTTAGGCCCCCAGGGATCCCCAGACGAGCAGTACTTC.

The V gene is TRBV4-2, the J gene TRBJ1-2; 7 bases are shared with TRBD1. The CDR3 consists of 14 residues. CDR1 is LGHNA, CDR2 YNFKEQ, per germline. V lost 1 base to trimming and J lost 9 bases; unmatched junction nucleotides: 8. The CDR3 DNA reads as TGTGCCAGCAGCCAAGCGACAGGGTTGAGGAGCTACACCTTC. It codes for CASSQATGLRSYTF.

This clone was detected only once. The chain joins TRBV27 to TRBJ1-2, with D hard to call. Germline loops: CDR1 MNHEY, CDR2 SMNVEV (reference sequence). V lost 5 bases, J lost 4 bases, and 11 bases lay in between. The CDR3 loop spans 13 amino acids. CDR3 protein: CASSQAGFYGYTF. Here the CDR3 DNA reads TGTGCCAGCAGTCAGGCAGGTTTCTATGGCTACACCTTC.

The chain uses TRBV2 and TRBJ2-7; perhaps TRBD2 as D (5 bases). Trimming stripped 8 bases from V and 4 bases from J, with 18 bases between. The length of the CDR3 is 14 residues. The germline V gene has CDR1 SNHLY and CDR2 FYNNEI. CDR3 DNA sequence: TGTGCCAGCGCACCGGGGTCTAGTCCATACGAGCAGTACTTC. Translating gives CASAPGSSPYEQYF.

The chain recombines TRBV28 with TRBJ1-1; D possibly corresponds to TRBD1 (5 bases). CDR1 and CDR2 from the germline V gene are MDHEN and SYDVKM. CDR3 length equals 14 residues. Trimming took off 5 bases at V and 5 bases at J, with 15 bases between the two ends. The CDR3 region is CASSPQARITEAFF. In nucleotides, the CDR3 is TGTGCCAGCAGTCCACAGGCTCGGATTACTGAAGCTTTCTTT.

This chain connects TRBV27 to TRBJ1-5, with 7 positions matching TRBD1. This CDR3 comprises 14 residues. The V gene's germline CDR1 is MNHEY and CDR2 SMNVEV (reference sequence). Germline trimming cut 6 bases from V and 5 bases from J; bases unmatched to any gene: 7. The CDR3 nucleotides are TGTGCCAGCAGCCGGGACAGCACTCATCAGCCCCAGCATTTT. It translates to CASSRDSTHQPQHF.

The V gene is TRBV9, the J gene TRBJ2-7, with 15 bases matching TRBD2. The CDR3 extends over 16 amino acids. Trimming removed 2 bases from V and 8 bases from J; junction bases left unmatched: 8. Germline CDR1 reads SGDLS; CDR2 reads YYNGEE. In DNA form, the CDR3 reads TGTGCCAGCAGCGTTGGACTAGCGGGAGGGGGACAAAAGCAGTACTTC. This codes for CASSVGLAGGGQKQYF. Variable domain in full (rest from reference TRBV9 and TRBJ2-7): DSGVTQTPKHLITATGQRVTLRCSPRSGDLSVYWYQQSLDQGLQFLIQYYNGEERAKGNILERFSAQQFPDLHSELNLSSLELGDSALYFCASSVGLAGGGQKQYFGPGTRLTVT.

The J gene is TRBJ2-1, the V gene TRBV6-6, with 8 bases identical to TRBD2. Germline V CDR1 and CDR2: MNHNY, SVGAGI (reference sequence). This CDR3 comprises 16 residues. Trimming took 5 bases from V and 2 from J; bases not matched to a gene: 8. Written as DNA, the CDR3 is TGTGCCAGCAGTCACGCACTAGCGGCAACCTACAATGAGCAGTTCTTC. It translates to CASSHALAATYNEQFF.

The V and J genes are TRBV15 and TRBJ1-1; 7 bases map to TRBD1. The V gene end was trimmed by 2 bases and the J gene end by 2 bases; junction bases not matched to a gene: 2. CDR3 length: 14 amino acids. Germline V gene data show CDR1 as LNHNV and CDR2 as YYDKDF (reference sequence). The CDR3 sequence: CATSRWDSNTEAFF. In nucleotides, the CDR3 is TGTGCCACCAGCAGATGGGACAGCAACACTGAAGCTTTCTTT.

The chain links TRBV4-2 to TRBJ2-7, with 9 bases that match TRBD2. Looked up from germline, CDR1 is LGHNA and CDR2 is YNFKEQ. V shed 1 base and J 3 bases; nucleotides not matched to a gene: 4. There are 15 residues in the CDR3. CDR3 amino acids: CASSQVAGALYEQYF. The CDR3 coding sequence is TGTGCCAGCAGCCAAGTAGCGGGAGCACTCTACGAGCAGTACTTC.

The genes are TRBV5-1 and TRBJ1-4; possible D gene TRBD1, 5 bases. Trimming took off 0 bases at V and 7 bases at J, with 10 bases between the two ends. Germline CDR1 is SGHRS and CDR2 is YFSETQ. The CDR3 consists of 14 residues. The DNA for the CDR3 is TGCGCCAGCAGCTTGGTAGGGACTGGTGAAAAACTGTTTTTT. Translation: CASSLVGTGEKLFF.

The chain carries TRBV29-1 and TRBJ2-7; D is perhaps TRBD2 (6 bases). V was clipped by 4 bases and J by 3 bases, with 7 bases between them. The CDR3 has 11 residues. CDR1 SQVTM and CDR2 ANQGSEA come from the germline V gene. The CDR3: CSVAEGYEQYF. The CDR3 region has the DNA TGCAGCGTTGCGGAGGGCTACGAGCAGTACTTC.

The chain links TRBV5-5 to TRBJ1-2; D uncertain. The CDR3 is 18 amino acids. In germline, CDR1 is SGHKS, CDR2 YYEKEE (reference sequence). With 1 base removed from V and 5 bases from J, the gap between germline ends came to 24 bases. CDR3 in amino acids: CASSLIWVSDSSYYGYTF. In nucleotides, the CDR3 is TGTGCCAGCAGCTTGATTTGGGTGTCGGACTCGTCTTATTATGGCTACACCTTC.

The V gene is TRBV4-1, the J gene TRBJ2-7; a possible D gene is TRBD2 (6 bases). Germline CDR1 and CDR2: MGHRA and YSYEKL. This CDR3 is 17 amino acids long. V was cut by 0 bases and J by 0 bases, with 15 bases left in between. The CDR3 reads CASSQEEGGSSSYEQYF. CDR3 DNA: TGCGCCAGCAGCCAAGAGGAGGGAGGCAGTTCCTCCTACGAGCAGTACTTC.